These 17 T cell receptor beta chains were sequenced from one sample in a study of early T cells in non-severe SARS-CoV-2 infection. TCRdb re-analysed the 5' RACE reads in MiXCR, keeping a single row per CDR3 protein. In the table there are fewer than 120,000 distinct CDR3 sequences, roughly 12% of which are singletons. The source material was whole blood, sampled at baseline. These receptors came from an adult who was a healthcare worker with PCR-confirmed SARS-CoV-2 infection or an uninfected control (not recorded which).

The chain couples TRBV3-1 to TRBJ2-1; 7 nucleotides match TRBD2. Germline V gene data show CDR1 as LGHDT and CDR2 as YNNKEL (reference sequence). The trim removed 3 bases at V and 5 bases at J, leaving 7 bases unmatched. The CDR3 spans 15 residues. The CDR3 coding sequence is TGTGCCAGCAGCCAGACCGGGACTATGAACAATGAGCAGTTCTTC. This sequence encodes CASSQTGTMNNEQFF.

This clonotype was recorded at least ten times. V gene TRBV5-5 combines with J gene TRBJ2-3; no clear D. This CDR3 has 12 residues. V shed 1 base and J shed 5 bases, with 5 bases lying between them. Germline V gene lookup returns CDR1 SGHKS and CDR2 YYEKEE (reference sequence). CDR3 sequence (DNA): TGTGCCAGCAGCTTGCCTAGAGATACGCAGTATTTT. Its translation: CASSLPRDTQYF.

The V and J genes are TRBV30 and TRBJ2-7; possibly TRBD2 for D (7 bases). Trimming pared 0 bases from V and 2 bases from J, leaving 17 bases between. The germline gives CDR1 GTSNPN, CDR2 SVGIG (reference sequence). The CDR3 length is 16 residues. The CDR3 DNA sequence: TGTGCCTGGAGTGTACAGTGGGAGGGGGTAGCCTACGAGCAGTACTTC. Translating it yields CAWSVQWEGVAYEQYF.

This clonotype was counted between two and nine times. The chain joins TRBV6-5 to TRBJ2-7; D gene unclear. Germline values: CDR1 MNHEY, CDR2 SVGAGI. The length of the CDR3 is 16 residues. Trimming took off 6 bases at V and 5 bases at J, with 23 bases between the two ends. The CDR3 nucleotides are TGTGCCAGCAGCCTTCGGGCGGCCTTATCGGTAGACGAGCAGTACTTC. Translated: CASSLRAALSVDEQYF.

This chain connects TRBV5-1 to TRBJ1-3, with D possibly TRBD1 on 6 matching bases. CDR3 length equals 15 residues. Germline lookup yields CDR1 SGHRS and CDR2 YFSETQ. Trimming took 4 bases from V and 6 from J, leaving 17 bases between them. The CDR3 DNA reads TGCGCCAGCAGCCCGATCGACAGGCCTGAAAACACCATATATTTT. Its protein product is CASSPIDRPENTIYF.

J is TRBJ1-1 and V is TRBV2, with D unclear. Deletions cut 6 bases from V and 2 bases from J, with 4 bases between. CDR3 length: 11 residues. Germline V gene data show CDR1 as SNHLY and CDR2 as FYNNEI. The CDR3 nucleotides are TGTGCCAGCAGAACCAACACTGAAGCTTTCTTT. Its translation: CASRTNTEAFF.

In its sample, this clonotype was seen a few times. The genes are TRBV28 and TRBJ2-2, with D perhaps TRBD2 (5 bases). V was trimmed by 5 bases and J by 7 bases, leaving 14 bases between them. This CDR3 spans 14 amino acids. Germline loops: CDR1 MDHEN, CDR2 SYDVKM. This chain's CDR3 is CASSITTDFGELFF. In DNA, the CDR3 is TGTGCCAGCAGTATAACGACGGACTTCGGGGAGCTGTTTTTT.

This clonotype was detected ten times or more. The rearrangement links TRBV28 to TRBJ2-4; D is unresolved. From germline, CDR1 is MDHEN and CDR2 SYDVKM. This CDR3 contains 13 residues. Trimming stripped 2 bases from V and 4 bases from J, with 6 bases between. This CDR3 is CASSLGQKNIQYF. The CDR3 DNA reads TGTGCCAGCAGTTTAGGCCAGAAAAACATTCAGTACTTC.

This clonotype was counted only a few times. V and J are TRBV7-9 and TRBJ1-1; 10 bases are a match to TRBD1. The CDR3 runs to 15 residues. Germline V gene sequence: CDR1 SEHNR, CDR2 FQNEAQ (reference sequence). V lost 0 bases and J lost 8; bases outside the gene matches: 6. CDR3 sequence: CASSLARDRGSEAFF. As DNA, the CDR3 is TGTGCCAGCAGCTTAGCCCGGGACAGGGGATCCGAAGCTTTCTTT.

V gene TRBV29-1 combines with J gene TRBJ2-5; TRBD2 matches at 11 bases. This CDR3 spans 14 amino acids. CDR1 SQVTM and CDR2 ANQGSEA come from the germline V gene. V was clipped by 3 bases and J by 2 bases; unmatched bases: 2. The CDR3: CSVDPSGGQETQYF. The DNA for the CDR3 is TGCAGCGTTGACCCTAGCGGGGGGCAAGAGACCCAGTACTTC.

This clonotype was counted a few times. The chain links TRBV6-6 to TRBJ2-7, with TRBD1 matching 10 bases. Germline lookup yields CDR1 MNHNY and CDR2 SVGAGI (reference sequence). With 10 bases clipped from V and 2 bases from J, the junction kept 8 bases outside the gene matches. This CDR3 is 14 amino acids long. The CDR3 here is CATAGDRGAYEQYF. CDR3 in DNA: TGTGCCACCGCCGGGGACAGGGGAGCCTACGAGCAGTACTTC.

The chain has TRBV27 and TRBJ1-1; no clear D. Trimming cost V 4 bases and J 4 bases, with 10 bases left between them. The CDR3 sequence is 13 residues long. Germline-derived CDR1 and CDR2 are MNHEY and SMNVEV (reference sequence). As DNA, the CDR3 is TGTGCCAGCAGTTGGGCGGGTAGCACTGAAGCTTTCTTT. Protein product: CASSWAGSTEAFF.

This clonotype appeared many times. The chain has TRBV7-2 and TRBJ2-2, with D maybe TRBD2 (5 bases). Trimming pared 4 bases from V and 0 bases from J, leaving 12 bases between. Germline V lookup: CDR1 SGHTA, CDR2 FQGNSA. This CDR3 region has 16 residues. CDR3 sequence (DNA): TGTGCCAGCAGCTCGCAAGCGGTACCGAACACCGGGGAGCTGTTTTTT. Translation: CASSSQAVPNTGELFF.

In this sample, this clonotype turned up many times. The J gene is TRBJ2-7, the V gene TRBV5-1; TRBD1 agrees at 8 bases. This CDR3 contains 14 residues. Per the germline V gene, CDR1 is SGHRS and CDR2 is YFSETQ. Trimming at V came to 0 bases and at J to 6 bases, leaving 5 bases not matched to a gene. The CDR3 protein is CASSLAQGQVEQYF. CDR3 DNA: TGCGCCAGCAGCTTGGCCCAGGGACAGGTCGAGCAGTACTTC.

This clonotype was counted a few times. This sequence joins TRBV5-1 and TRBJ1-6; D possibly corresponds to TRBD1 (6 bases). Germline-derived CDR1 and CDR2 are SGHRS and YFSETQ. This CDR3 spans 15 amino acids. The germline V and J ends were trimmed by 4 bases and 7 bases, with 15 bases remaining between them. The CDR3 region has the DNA TGCGCCAGCAGCGTCGAGGGGGGTCGCAATTCACCCCTCCACTTT. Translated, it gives CASSVEGGRNSPLHF.

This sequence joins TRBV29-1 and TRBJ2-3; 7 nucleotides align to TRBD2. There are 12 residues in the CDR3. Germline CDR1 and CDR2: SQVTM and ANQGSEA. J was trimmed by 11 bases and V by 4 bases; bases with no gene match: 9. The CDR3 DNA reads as TGCAGCGTTGCACGTGGGGGGGTGAGGCAGTATTTT. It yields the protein CSVARGGVRQYF.

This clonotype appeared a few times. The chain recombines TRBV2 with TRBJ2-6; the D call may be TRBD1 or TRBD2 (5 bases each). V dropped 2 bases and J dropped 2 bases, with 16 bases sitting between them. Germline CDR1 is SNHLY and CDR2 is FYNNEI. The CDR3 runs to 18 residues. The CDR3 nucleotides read TGTGCCAGCAGTGAACGGCAGGGACCGGGTGCTGGGGCCAACGTCCTGACTTTC. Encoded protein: CASSERQGPGAGANVLTF.